This TCR beta chain was sequenced in a study of CD8 T cells in Susac syndrome. Random-hexamer reverse transcription was applied to roughly 0.45 to 1 ug RNA. Amplification of TCR beta CDR3 used immunoSEQ multiplex PCR across 54 Vbeta and 13 Jbeta. Using its own MiXCR run on the immunoSEQ multiplex PCR reads, TCRdb lists one record per CDR3 protein. Of approximately 70,000 distinct CDR3 sequences in the sample, around 96% are singletons; the top ten hold 0.09% to 0.13%. Sequencing targeted TCR beta in T cells from blood (CD8+ and CD4+). CD8+ and CD4+ T cells were negatively isolated; TEMRA cells were FACS-enriched. With 5 bases clipped from V and 5 bases from J, the junction kept 9 bases outside the gene matches. Germline V gene sequence: CDR1 SQVTM, CDR2 ANQGSEA. The CDR3 contains 14 residues.

This chain joins TRBV29-1 and TRBJ2-1; 7 nucleotides agree with TRBD1. This sequence originates from a human donor with multiple sclerosis. Sequencing was performed on CD4+ T cells from PBMCs. The CDR3: CSVPKGANNNEQFF. CDR3 sequence (DNA): TGCAGCGTTCCTAAGGGGGCGAACAACAATGAGCAGTTCTTC.